The 17 T cell receptor beta chains reported below all come from one sample, sequenced in a study of blood T cell repertoires in COVID-19. This table comes from immunoSEQ multiplex PCR, and its TCRdb copy is limited to in-frame clones, with some not included. The data hold about 140,000 clones, with about 87% observed a single time. Source material: peripheral blood. The source of these receptors is a human donor with COVID-19, enrolled during active disease. The donor label of this sample is uncertain.

This rearrangement joins TRBV7-9 to TRBJ1-1, with no clear D. The CDR3 contains 12 residues. The germline V and J ends were trimmed by 5 bases and 5 bases, with 9 bases remaining between them. The germline gives CDR1 SEHNR, CDR2 FQNEAQ (reference sequence). The CDR3 DNA sequence: TGTGCCAGCAGCCAACGGAGGACTGAAGCTTTCTTT. Its protein product is CASSQRRTEAFF.

There are a few counts of this clone. The V and J genes are TRBV5-6 and TRBJ1-1; weak D call: TRBD1 (5 bases). The germline V and J ends were trimmed by 4 bases and 7 bases, with 17 bases remaining between them. The CDR3 sequence is 14 residues long. Per the germline V gene, CDR1 is SGHDT and CDR2 is YYEEEE. The CDR3: CASSVGGREGEAFF. The CDR3 DNA reads TGTGCCAGCAGCGTTGGGGGACGGGAGGGTGAAGCTTTCTTT.

The chain links TRBV7-3 to TRBJ2-7, with a possible D match to TRBD2 (7 bases). CDR3 length equals 16 residues. Per the germline V gene, CDR1 is SGHTA and CDR2 is FQGTGA. V was clipped by 11 bases and J by 2 bases, with 25 bases between them. The CDR3 DNA follows: TGTGCCGGGGGAGGGGACTCACAGGGAGCCCCCTACGAGCAGTACTTC. Its translation: CAGGGDSQGAPYEQYF.

The V call is TRBV5-6, the J call TRBJ1-2; 7 bases agree with TRBD1. The CDR3 is made up of 15 amino acids. CDR1 and CDR2 from the germline V gene are SGHDT and YYEEEE. J lost 4 bases, V lost 2 bases, and 8 bases had no gene match. The CDR3 region has the DNA TGTGCCAGCAGCTTAACAGGGGCTAAGGGCTATGGCTACACCTTC. This translates into CASSLTGAKGYGYTF. Using reference TRBV5-6 and TRBJ1-2 for the parts outside the CDR3, the full variable domain is DAGVTQSPTHLIKTRGQQVTLRCSPKSGHDTVSWYQQALGQGPQFIFQYYEEEERQRGNFPDRFSGHQFPNYSSELNVNALLLGDSALYLCASSLTGAKGYGYTFGSGTRLTVV.

This chain joins TRBV7-9 and TRBJ1-5, with 8 bases that match TRBD1. This CDR3 comprises 17 residues. Germline CDR1 SEHNR, CDR2 FQNEAQ (reference sequence). V trimming: 5 bases; J trimming: 1 base; junction bases outside the gene matches: 10. CDR3 bases: TGTGCCAGCAGCCCAATATCAGGGGGCGTGAGCAATCAGCCCCAGCATTTT. Protein product: CASSPISGGVSNQPQHF.

This clone has only one observation. The CDR3 is CASSGIVNTEAFF. Here the CDR3 DNA reads TGTGCCAGCAGTGGTATCGTGAACACTGAAGCTTTCTTT. The V and J genes are TRBV2 and TRBJ1-1; no reliable D call. Looked up from germline, CDR1 is SNHLY and CDR2 is FYNNEI. Trimming removed 4 bases from V and 0 bases from J, with 6 bases in between. CDR3 length: 13 residues.

This chain joins TRBV25-1 and TRBJ2-3; 7 bases line up with TRBD1. V lost 6 bases to trimming and J lost 5 bases; unmatched junction nucleotides: 11. The CDR3 is made up of 15 amino acids. In germline, CDR1 is MGHDK, CDR2 SYGVNS. The DNA of the CDR3 is TGTGCCAGCAGCCCTTTCACAGGGGCGGGAGATACGCAGTATTTT. It translates to CASSPFTGAGDTQYF.

The count of this clone is one. The chain joins TRBV11-2 to TRBJ2-7; D perhaps matches TRBD2 (6 bases). V lost 5 bases and J 1 base, leaving 12 bases between the germline ends. The germline CDR1 and CDR2 sequences are SGHAT and FQNNGV. The CDR3 runs 14 residues. DNA for the CDR3: TGTGCCAGCAGCCACCCCGGACTATCCTACGAGCAGTACTTC. Its protein is CASSHPGLSYEQYF.

The genes are TRBV5-1 and TRBJ1-6; no reliable D call. V lost 2 bases and J 0 bases, leaving 6 bases between the germline ends. The CDR3 is 15 amino acids. Germline CDR1 reads SGHRS; CDR2 reads YFSETQ. The CDR3 protein is CASSFRSSYNSPLHF. Written as DNA, the CDR3 is TGCGCCAGCAGCTTCAGAAGCTCCTATAATTCACCCCTCCACTTT.

The rearrangement links TRBV21-1 to TRBJ1-5; the table assigns TRBD1, which was not confirmed against the DNA. TRBV21-1 is labeled a pseudogene. This CDR3 is built from 17 residues. CDR3 nucleotide sequence: TGTGCCAGCAGCAAAGTGGGCAGGGGGGTCAGCAATCAGCCCCAGCATTTT. Its protein is CASSKVGRGVSNQPQHF.

The chain uses TRBV7-5 and TRBJ1-3; no check of the table's D call, TRBD1, against the DNA was made. TRBV7-5 constitutes a pseudogene. The CDR3 has 15 amino acids. CDR3 DNA: TGTGTCAGAAGATTAGCAGACAGGGGCGGAAACACCATATATTTT. This translates into CVRRLADRGGNTIYF.

The chain links TRBV29-1 to TRBJ2-3; 9 nucleotides align to TRBD1. Trimming at V came to 8 bases and at J to 1 base, leaving 4 bases not matched to a gene. The CDR3 is made up of 13 amino acids. Germline loops: CDR1 SQVTM, CDR2 ANQGSEA. The CDR3 spells CSTRQGGTDTQYF. In nucleotides, the CDR3 is TGCAGCACCCGACAGGGGGGCACAGATACGCAGTATTTT.

The rearrangement links TRBV7-3 to TRBJ2-1, with D possibly TRBD1 on 5 matching bases. Trimming pared 5 bases from V and 1 base from J, leaving 12 bases between. The CDR3 consists of 15 residues. Germline V gene data show CDR1 as SGHTA and CDR2 as FQGTGA. CDR3 sequence: CASSPGALSYNEQFF. The CDR3 DNA follows: TGTGCCAGCAGCCCTGGGGCCCTTTCCTACAATGAGCAGTTCTTC.

This clone was detected only once. The genes are TRBV10-3 and TRBJ1-5, with 7 bases that match TRBD1. The V and J ends lost 4 bases and 2 bases, in that order; junction bases with no gene match: 8. This CDR3 is built from 16 residues. Germline lookup yields CDR1 ENHRY and CDR2 SYGVKD. The CDR3 region has the DNA TGTGCCATCAGTGGTAGACAGGGTGGGGGCAATCAGCCCCAGCATTTT. Amino acids: CAISGRQGGGNQPQHF.

Here the CDR3 DNA reads TGTGCCAGCAGCTTGAGAGCGGGAGCTATAGATACGCAGTATTTT. Its translation is CASSLRAGAIDTQYF. This chain uses TRBV11-3 with TRBJ2-3; 8 nucleotides agree with TRBD2. V lost 3 bases and J lost 5; bases outside the gene matches: 7. Per the germline V gene, CDR1 is SGHNT and CDR2 is YENEEA. The CDR3 loop spans 15 amino acids.

CDR3 in amino acids: CASRKGAQLIGELFF. The CDR3 DNA reads TGTGCCAGCAGGAAGGGGGCGCAGCTTATCGGGGAGCTGTTTTTT. The V gene is TRBV6-5, the J gene TRBJ2-2; 7 bases are a match to TRBD1. Per germline, CDR1 MNHEY and CDR2 SVGAGI. The CDR3 covers 15 residues. The V gene end was trimmed by 6 bases and the J gene end by 7 bases; junction bases not matched to a gene: 11.

V is TRBV19 and J is TRBJ1-5; the D gene is possibly TRBD1 (5 bases). The V end lost 10 bases, the J end lost 10 bases, and 17 bases lay between the germline ends. The germline V gene has CDR1 LNHDA and CDR2 SQIVND (reference sequence). There are 12 residues in the CDR3. CDR3 amino acids: CATQQVGYPQHF. In DNA, the CDR3 is TGTGCCACTCAACAGGTAGGCTACCCCCAGCATTTT.